This is a list of T cell receptor beta chains from one sample in a study of T cell responses to AZD1222 COVID-19 vaccine. Libraries were prepared by immunoSEQ multiplex PCR; TCRdb keeps only in-frame clonotypes and omits some of them. The table has 95,000 to 150,000 clones, 92% seen once; the top ten hold more than 13%. Source: peripheral blood, taken on day 0 of AZD1222 vaccination. The receptors were gathered from an adult in good health. CDR3s include the opening cysteine and the closing phenylalanine or tryptophan. D genes are given only for firm matches. A clone size is listed for some rows: how often the clone was seen (once, few, many), or a class if it is expanded.

NA,TRBJ1-5,NA,TRBV7-9,TGTGCCAGCAGCTTAAGGGGCTCCCATCAGCCCCAGCATTTT,CASSLRGSHQPQHF
NA,TRBJ2-2,NA,TRBV19,TGTGCCAGTAGTATAGATCTCCTAGCCGGGGAGCTGTTTTTT,CASSIDLLAGELFF
NA,TRBJ2-7,NA,TRBV7-8,TGTGCCAGCAGCCCCGGACAGTACTACGAGCAGTACTTC,CASSPGQYYEQYF
NA,TRBJ2-7,few,TRBV12-3/TRBV12-4,TGTGCCAGCAGTTTACTCCAGATGCACGAGCAGTACTTC,CASSLLQMHEQYF
TRBD1,TRBJ1-1,NA,TRBV25-1,TGTGCCAGCAGTGAGGACAGGGGTACTGAAGCTTTCTTT,CASSEDRGTEAFF
NA,TRBJ1-5,NA,TRBV7-5,TGTGCCAGAAGCTTCGGGGGTAGCAATCAGCCCCAGCATTTT,CARSFGGSNQPQHF
NA,TRBJ1-6,once,TRBV4-1,TGCGCCAGCAGCCAAGAGGGGGAGACTAGTTTTGCTTCACCCCTCCACTTT,CASSQEGETSFASPLHF
NA,TRBJ1-2,NA,TRBV12-3/TRBV12-4,TGTGCCAGCAGTCGCCCAGGGGCGGAAGGCTACACCTTC,CASSRPGAEGYTF
NA,TRBJ2-5,NA,TRBV7-2,TGTGCCAGCACTCGCCAGCCTGTCGGGGTAGAAGAGACCCAGTACTTC,CASTRQPVGVEETQYF
TRBD2,TRBJ2-7,NA,TRBV13,TGTGCCAGCAGCACACGGTTTAGCGGGAGGTCATATTACGAGCAGTACTTC,CASSTRFSGRSYYEQYF
NA,TRBJ1-5,once,TRBV10-2,TGCGCCAGCAGTGAGGGAGGAGACAATCAGCCCCAGCATTTT,CASSEGGDNQPQHF
TRBD2,TRBJ2-3,NA,TRBV9,TGTGCCAGCAGCGTAGGGGCTAGCGGGAGAAGAGATACGCAGTATTTT,CASSVGASGRRDTQYF
NA,TRBJ1-1,NA,TRBV27,TGTGCCAGCAGTTTGTTCGGGCAGGGGTCTTCGAACACTGAAGCTTTCTTT,CASSLFGQGSSNTEAFF
NA,TRBJ1-1,NA,TRBV19,TGTGCCAGTAGTATCACCGCGACAGGACAGTTGGGGGCTTTCTTT,CASSITATGQLGAFF
NA,TRBJ1-1,NA,TRBV6-1,TGTGCCAGCAGTGAAGATGGTGGGGGCGCGGCTGAAGCTTTCTTT,CASSEDGGGAAEAFF
NA,TRBJ2-2,NA,TRBV6-2/TRBV6-3,TGTGCCAGCAGTTACCCCAGGGGGGGTGAAGCCGGGGAGCTGTTTTTT,CASSYPRGGEAGELFF
NA,TRBJ1-5,NA,TRBV5-5,TGTGCCAGCAGCCTGGGGGCGAGCAATCAGCCCCAGCATTTT,CASSLGASNQPQHF
NA,TRBJ1-1,NA,TRBV11-2,TGTGCCAGCAGCTTAACGGGACTTGAAGCTTTCTTT,CASSLTGLEAFF
NA,TRBJ2-3,NA,TRBV4-3,TGCGCCAGCAGCCAAGGTTATGGCACAGATACGCAGTATTTT,CASSQGYGTDTQYF
NA,TRBJ1-2,NA,TRBV9,TGTGCCAGCAGCGTAGAATCAGGCTATGGCTACACCTTC,CASSVESGYGYTF
NA,TRBJ1-1,NA,TRBV10-1,TGCGCCAGCAGCGTTGGGGCTTATGGGGACACTGAAGCTTTCTTT,CASSVGAYGDTEAFF
NA,TRBJ1-1,NA,TRBV29-1,TGCAGCGTTGAAGCGTACGGGGGTTTAGTCATGAACACTGAAGCTTTCTTT,CSVEAYGGLVMNTEAFF
TRBD1,TRBJ2-7,NA,TRBV11-3,TGTGCCAGCAGCTTTTCCGGGACAGGGGGCGACGAGCAGTACTTC,CASSFSGTGGDEQYF
NA,TRBJ1-3,NA,TRBV4-3,TGCGCCAGCAGCCAAGAATACTTAGGGATCTCTGGAAACACCATATATTTT,CASSQEYLGISGNTIYF
TRBD2,TRBJ2-2,NA,TRBV4-3,TGCGCCAGCAGCCAAGAAGCGGGATACGGTGGGGAGCTGTTTTTT,CASSQEAGYGGELFF
NA,TRBJ1-1,few,TRBV19,TGTGCCAGTAGTGACTCCGGGACGGTGAACACTGAAGCTTTCTTT,CASSDSGTVNTEAFF
TRBD1,TRBJ2-5,NA,TRBV12-5,TGTGCTAGTGGTTTGACGATGACAGGGGGCGCATTGGAGACCCAGTACTTC,CASGLTMTGGALETQYF
NA,TRBJ1-6,NA,TRBV12-5,TGTGCTAGTGGTTTGGGAGGGGCTTCACCCCTCCACTTT,CASGLGGASPLHF
NA,TRBJ1-1,NA,TRBV28,TGTGCCAGCAGCAGCCCGGGCATAAACACTGAAGCTTTCTTT,CASSSPGINTEAFF
NA,TRBJ2-3,NA,TRBV19,TGTGCCAGTAGTATCACAGACACAGATACGCAGTATTTT,CASSITDTDTQYF
NA,TRBJ2-7,once,TRBV2,TGTGCCAGCAGTAGACCCCTTTACGAGCAGTACTTC,CASSRPLYEQYF
TRBD1,TRBJ1-4,NA,TRBV29-1,TGCAGCGTTGAAGATCCCGGGACAGGCGAAAAACTGTTTTTT,CSVEDPGTGEKLFF
TRBD2,TRBJ2-3,few,TRBV7-2,TGTGCCAGCAGCAACGCGGGAGGCCGGGGGGCGCAGTATTTT,CASSNAGGRGAQYF
NA,TRBJ1-2,NA,TRBV6-5,TGTGCCAGCAGTTGGACGGGAAGCTATGGCTACACCTTC,CASSWTGSYGYTF
NA,TRBJ2-5,NA,TRBV5-1,TGCGCCAGCAGCTTGGCTCCTTTAGGGGGGGAAGAGACCCAGTACTTC,CASSLAPLGGEETQYF
NA,TRBJ2-3,NA,TRBV5-1,TGCGCCAGCAGCCGACGGGGTAATGGAGGCACAGATACGCAGTATTTT,CASSRRGNGGTDTQYF
NA,TRBJ1-5,NA,TRBV4-1,TGCGCCAGCAGCCAAGGTCGACAGAAGGAGATCAATCAGCCCCAGCATTTT,CASSQGRQKEINQPQHF
TRBD1,TRBJ1-6,once,TRBV6-2/TRBV6-3,TGTGCCAGCAGTTCGGACAGGATTAATTCACCCCTCCACTTT,CASSSDRINSPLHF
NA,TRBJ2-3,NA,TRBV5-8,TGTGCCAGCAGCCAGGAGCCTAGTCCTGTGGTGGATACGCAGTATTTT,CASSQEPSPVVDTQYF
TRBD1,TRBJ1-2,NA,TRBV7-8,TGTGCCAGCAGCACCCGGACAGGGGGCGCATCGGGCTACACCTTC,CASSTRTGGASGYTF
NA,TRBJ1-2,NA,TRBV7-2,TGTGCCAGCAGCTCCCGGGAGGACGTTTGGGGCTACACCTTC,CASSSREDVWGYTF
NA,TRBJ1-1,NA,TRBV18,TGTGCCAGCTCTCCGACTCGGGGAGAAGAAACTGAAGCTTTCTTT,CASSPTRGEETEAFF